These 22 T cell receptor beta chains came from one sample sequenced in a study of CD8 T cells in Susac syndrome. With random hexamers, 0.5 to 1 ug RNA was reverse transcribed. From the immunoSEQ multiplex PCR reads, TCRdb called clonotypes with MiXCR, one entry per CDR3 protein. The sample includes roughly 180,000 distinct CDR3 sequences, 93% of them seen just once. Sequencing was done on a sample of CD4+ T cells from PBMCs. Receptor source: a human donor with multiple sclerosis.

The genes are TRBV9 and TRBJ2-7; D remains ambiguous. Trimming shortened V by 3 bases and J by 5 bases, and 15 bases separated the two germline ends. In germline, CDR1 is SGDLS, CDR2 YYNGEE. The CDR3 length is 14 residues. As DNA, the CDR3 is TGTGCCAGCAGCGCCGACCTGGGGTTTAACGAGCAGTACTTC. It yields the protein CASSADLGFNEQYF.

The gene calls are TRBV24-1 and TRBJ2-1; 8 bases agree with TRBD1. The V segment lost 1 base and the J segment 0 bases; nucleotides outside the gene matches: 1. Germline CDR1 KGHDR, CDR2 SFDVKD. CDR3 size: 16 residues. CDR3 amino acids: CATSDFGTGSYNEQFF. The DNA of the CDR3 is TGTGCCACCAGTGATTTTGGGACAGGCTCCTACAATGAGCAGTTCTTC.

V gene TRBV9 combines with J gene TRBJ2-7; 10 bases fit TRBD1. The germline V gene encodes CDR1 SGDLS and CDR2 YYNGEE. Trimming took 4 bases from V and 2 from J; bases not matched to a gene: 12. The CDR3 covers 17 residues. The CDR3 region has the DNA TGTGCCAGCAGCCCAGGGACAGGGGTCAATCTGGCCTACGAGCAGTACTTC. Translating gives CASSPGTGVNLAYEQYF.

The rearrangement joins TRBV28 to TRBJ1-4, with D unresolved. Germline V lookup: CDR1 MDHEN, CDR2 SYDVKM. The CDR3 contains 13 residues. V dropped 8 bases and J dropped 3 bases, with 10 bases sitting between them. The CDR3 DNA is TGTGCCAGCCAGCAGCCTTCTAATGAAAAACTGTTTTTT. The encoded protein is CASQQPSNEKLFF.

The rearrangement uses TRBV5-1 and TRBJ2-4, with 10 bases aligning to TRBD1. After removal of 6 bases from V and 6 bases from J, the junction contained 3 bases not matched to a gene. Germline loops: CDR1 SGHRS, CDR2 YFSETQ. This CDR3 region has 13 residues. The CDR3 is CASTGDRGNIQYF. The CDR3 DNA reads as TGCGCCAGCACCGGGGACAGGGGAAACATTCAGTACTTC.

The rearrangement links TRBV30 to TRBJ1-4; weak D call: TRBD1 (5 bases). CDR1 is GTSNPN, CDR2 SVGIG, per germline (reference sequence). The CDR3 is 14 residues long. The ends were cut back, 0 bases at V and 4 bases at J, with 9 bases in the middle. CDR3 in DNA: TGTGCCTGGAGTGTAGACAGAGTTAATGAAAAACTGTTTTTT. It translates to CAWSVDRVNEKLFF.

This sequence joins TRBV27 and TRBJ2-1; D tentatively fits TRBD1 or TRBD2 (5 bases each). V was clipped by 2 bases and J by 0 bases, with 11 bases between them. There are 16 residues in the CDR3. CDR1 is MNHEY, CDR2 SMNVEV, per germline (reference sequence). The CDR3 DNA sequence: TGTGCCAGCAGTTTACTAAGGGGACGCTCCTACAATGAGCAGTTCTTC. It specifies CASSLLRGRSYNEQFF.

J is TRBJ2-7 and V is TRBV5-4, with 8 bases matching TRBD1. Trimming took 4 bases from V and 3 from J; bases not matched to a gene: 3. Germline assignment: CDR1 SGHNT and CDR2 YYREEE (reference sequence). CDR3 length equals 13 residues. The CDR3 loop is CASSMGQDYEQYF. The CDR3 DNA reads TGTGCCAGCAGCATGGGACAGGACTACGAGCAGTACTTC.

J is TRBJ2-7 and V is TRBV5-1, with a weak D call TRBD1 (6 bases). V lost 0 bases, J lost 2 bases, and 15 bases lay in between. From germline, CDR1 is SGHRS and CDR2 YFSETQ. This CDR3 is 16 amino acids long. The CDR3: CASSLAGRGRTYEQYF. DNA for the CDR3: TGCGCCAGCAGCTTGGCCGGCAGGGGAAGAACCTACGAGCAGTACTTC.

The CDR3 region is CASSQRGGLTYGYTF. The CDR3 nucleotides read TGTGCCAGCAGCCAGAGGGGAGGGCTGACCTATGGCTACACCTTC. This chain links TRBV4-2 with TRBJ1-2, with a possible D match to TRBD1 (5 bases). V lost 3 bases and J 4 bases, leaving 15 bases between the germline ends. CDR1 is LGHNA, CDR2 YNFKEQ, per germline. This CDR3 is built from 15 residues.

This sequence joins TRBV10-3 and TRBJ2-2, with TRBD1 as a possible D gene (5 bases). In germline, CDR1 is ENHRY, CDR2 SYGVKD. There are 13 residues in the CDR3. V was cut by 4 bases and J by 7 bases, with 10 bases left in between. The CDR3 spells CAISGQGHGELFF. DNA of the CDR3: TGTGCCATCAGTGGCCAGGGTCACGGGGAGCTGTTTTTT.

The rearrangement uses TRBV5-1 and TRBJ1-2, with D unresolved. From germline, CDR1 is SGHRS and CDR2 YFSETQ. V lost 1 base and J lost 6, with 10 bases in between. The CDR3 spans 13 residues. CDR3 region: CASSLRTINGYTF. As DNA, the CDR3 is TGCGCCAGCAGCTTGAGGACGATTAATGGCTACACCTTC.

The chain links TRBV27 to TRBJ1-1, with D possibly TRBD1 on 6 matching bases. The CDR3 length is 15 residues. V was pared by 3 bases and J by 3 bases, with 14 bases between. Germline CDR1 and CDR2: MNHEY and SMNVEV (reference sequence). CDR3 in amino acids: CASSFSGVGYTEAFF. The CDR3 nucleotides read TGTGCCAGCAGTTTCTCAGGGGTGGGGTACACTGAAGCTTTCTTT.

The chain combines TRBV7-2 with TRBJ2-1; D possibly corresponds to TRBD2 (6 bases). This CDR3 is 14 amino acids long. Germline CDR1 SGHTA, CDR2 FQGNSA. V was clipped by 4 bases and J by 9 bases, with 16 bases between them. The CDR3 sequence: CASSSSPAGGEQFF. The CDR3 DNA follows: TGTGCCAGCAGCTCCTCACCCGCCGGGGGTGAGCAGTTCTTC.

The chain joins TRBV28 to TRBJ1-1; possibly TRBD1 for D (5 bases). V was pared by 10 bases and J by 8 bases, with 20 bases between. Per the germline V gene, CDR1 is MDHEN and CDR2 is SYDVKM. The CDR3 totals 13 residues. The CDR3 nucleotides read TGTGCCACCAGGGACGGGAACCCTCGAGAAGCTTTCTTT. This sequence encodes CATRDGNPREAFF.

This chain uses TRBV7-3 with TRBJ1-3; 7 nucleotides agree with TRBD1. Germline CDR1 and CDR2: SGHTA and FQGTGA. V shed 5 bases, J shed 2 bases, and the junction held 3 bases outside the gene matches. The CDR3 consists of 14 residues. CDR3 nucleotide sequence: TGTGCCAGCAGCCGCACAGGGGCTGGAAACACCATATATTTT. This gives the protein CASSRTGAGNTIYF.

This chain connects TRBV5-6 to TRBJ1-2; D possibly corresponds to TRBD1 (6 bases). Looked up from germline, CDR1 is SGHDT and CDR2 is YYEEEE. Trimming pared 0 bases from V and 7 bases from J, leaving 13 bases between. The CDR3 covers 14 residues. The CDR3 spells CASSLDGGAGGYTF. CDR3 sequence (DNA): TGTGCCAGCAGCTTGGATGGGGGCGCGGGTGGCTACACCTTC.

This chain connects TRBV6-2 or TRBV6-3 to TRBJ1-5, with 10 bases fitting TRBD1. Per germline, CDR1 MNHEY and CDR2 SVGEGT. There are 15 residues in the CDR3. Trimming cost V 6 bases and J 5 bases; bases outside gene matches: 7. CDR3 DNA: TGTGCCAGCAGGCCGGGACAGGGGTTTTATCAGCCCCAGCATTTT. Protein product: CASRPGQGFYQPQHF.

The chain employs TRBV6-6 and TRBJ2-5, with 10 bases lining up with TRBD1. The CDR3 sequence is 14 residues long. Germline V gene sequence: CDR1 MNHNY, CDR2 SVGAGI (reference sequence). J gave up 4 bases and V 2 bases, and 1 base lay outside the gene matches. The CDR3 here is CASSYRDRGETQYF. The CDR3, as DNA: TGTGCCAGCAGTTACAGGGACAGGGGAGAGACCCAGTACTTC.

This clonotype was seen once. The J gene is TRBJ2-1, the V gene TRBV7-9; tentative D call: TRBD2 (6 bases). CDR3 size: 14 residues. Looked up from germline, CDR1 is SEHNR and CDR2 is FQNEAQ (reference sequence). CDR3 loop: CAIVGGTSYNEQFF. In DNA, the CDR3 is TGTGCTATCGTCGGGGGTACCTCCTACAATGAGCAGTTCTTC.

The rearrangement uses TRBV7-3 and TRBJ2-3; either TRBD1 or TRBD2 may supply D (5 bases each). V lost 1 base to trimming and J lost 1 base, with 9 bases between them. CDR1 is SGHTA, CDR2 FQGTGA, per germline. The CDR3 is 15 amino acids. CDR3 in amino acids: CASSLRGLRTDTQYF. In DNA form, the CDR3 reads TGTGCCAGCAGCTTAAGGGGGTTACGCACAGATACGCAGTATTTT.

The sample holds a few counts of this clonotype. The rearrangement links TRBV7-9 to TRBJ2-3, with D unclear. CDR3 length: 12 residues. Germline V gene sequence: CDR1 SEHNR, CDR2 FQNEAQ (reference sequence). Trimming left V 7 bases short and J 8 bases short, with 13 bases between. CDR3 residues: CASTNMTVTQYF. DNA for the CDR3: TGTGCCAGCACCAACATGACGGTTACGCAGTATTTT.